The 16 T cell receptor beta chains presented below share a single source sample, sequenced in a study of blood T cell repertoires in COVID-19. Measured with immunoSEQ multiplex PCR; TCRdb has only the in-frame clones, and not every one. This sample yields about 360,000 clones, of which around 83% are seen a single time; 2.5% to 3.5% belongs to the top ten. Sequencing was performed on peripheral blood. These receptors originate from a man in his thirties or forties with active or convalescent COVID-19.

The V and J genes are TRBV6-5 and TRBJ1-2; weak D call: TRBD1 (5 bases). The V end lost 6 bases, the J end lost 7 bases, and 15 bases lay between the germline ends. This CDR3 region has 13 residues. Germline CDR1 is MNHEY and CDR2 is SVGAGI. The CDR3 DNA reads as TGTGCCAGCAGCCTTGCTCAGGGCGGTGGCTACACCTTC. This translates into CASSLAQGGGYTF.

The chain recombines TRBV15 with TRBJ2-2, with 9 bases lining up with TRBD1. The CDR3 runs 15 residues. CDR1 LNHNV and CDR2 YYDKDF come from the germline V gene (reference sequence). The ends lost 3 bases at V and 7 bases at J; junction bases unmatched: 6. The CDR3 protein is CATSSRTGVSGELFF. In nucleotides, the CDR3 is TGTGCCACCAGCAGTCGGACAGGGGTCAGCGGGGAGCTGTTTTTT. Drawing the rest from reference TRBV15 and TRBJ2-2, the complete variable domain is DAMVIQNPRYQVTQFGKPVTLSCSQTLNHNVMYWYQQKSSQAPKLLFHYYDKDFNNEADTPDNFQSRRPNTSFCFLDIRSPGLGDTAMYLCATSSRTGVSGELFFGEGSRLTVL.

V gene TRBV6-5 combines with J gene TRBJ2-1, with 9 bases that match TRBD2. The CDR3 has 15 amino acids. Germline loops: CDR1 MNHEY, CDR2 SVGAGI. Trimming cost V 5 bases and J 1 base; bases outside gene matches: 3. The CDR3 reads CASSRSGGSYNEQFF. The CDR3 coding sequence is TGTGCCAGCAGTCGGAGCGGGGGGTCCTACAATGAGCAGTTCTTC.

The J gene is TRBJ1-4, the V gene TRBV28, with a weak D call TRBD1 (6 bases). Germline loops: CDR1 MDHEN, CDR2 SYDVKM. V gave up 8 bases and J gave up 8 bases, with 15 bases separating them. The CDR3 is 13 amino acids. CDR3 bases: TGTGCCAGCTTACCAGGGGTTAGGGAAAAACTGTTTTTT. It codes for CASLPGVREKLFF.

This sequence joins TRBV19 and TRBJ2-1; TRBD2 might be the D (6 bases). From germline, CDR1 is LNHDA and CDR2 SQIVND (reference sequence). Trimming stripped 3 bases from V and 0 bases from J, with 12 bases between. This CDR3 is 16 amino acids long. CDR3 coding DNA: TGTGCCAGTAGTATGTTCCGGGGGAGCTCCTACAATGAGCAGTTCTTC. This encodes CASSMFRGSSYNEQFF.

The chain carries TRBV3-1 (or the pseudogene TRBV3-2) and TRBJ2-5; tentatively, D is TRBD1 (5 bases). The germline V gene has CDR1 LGHDT and CDR2 YNNKEL (reference sequence). The V and J ends lost 0 bases and 4 bases respectively, with 15 bases between them. CDR3 length equals 16 residues. This CDR3 is CASSQDTSGKGETQYF. The CDR3 bases are TGTGCCAGCAGCCAAGATACGTCAGGGAAGGGAGAGACCCAGTACTTC.

The CDR3 is CASSLGQDEKLFF. The CDR3 DNA reads TGTGCCAGCAGTTTGGGCCAGGATGAAAAACTGTTTTTT. V is TRBV6-6 and J is TRBJ1-4; D gene ambiguous. V was cut by 4 bases and J by 6 bases, with 9 bases left in between. Germline V gene sequence: CDR1 MNHNY, CDR2 SVGAGI (reference sequence). This CDR3 contains 13 residues.

The chain joins TRBV7-3 to TRBJ2-5; 7 bases map to TRBD2. V was clipped by 3 bases and J by 4 bases; unmatched bases: 2. Germline assignment: CDR1 SGHTA and CDR2 FQGTGA. The CDR3 extends over 13 amino acids. As DNA, the CDR3 is TGTGCCAGCAGCTTTAGGGAGGGAGAGACCCAGTACTTC. It translates to CASSFREGETQYF.

The chain links TRBV27 to TRBJ2-2, with 9 positions matching TRBD2. V lost 5 bases, J lost 2 bases, and 3 bases stayed unmatched. Per the germline V gene, CDR1 is MNHEY and CDR2 is SMNVEV (reference sequence). CDR3 size: 15 residues. CDR3 in amino acids: CASSETSGNTGELFF. CDR3 bases: TGTGCCAGCAGTGAGACTAGCGGAAACACCGGGGAGCTGTTTTTT.

This rearrangement joins TRBV5-1 to TRBJ1-2; 9 bases are shared with TRBD1. This CDR3 comprises 15 residues. V lost 5 bases, J lost 8 bases, and 13 bases stayed unmatched. Germline CDR1 reads SGHRS; CDR2 reads YFSETQ. The CDR3 nucleotides are TGCGCCAGCAGTCGGACCTTGGACAGGGGAGGAGGCTACACCTTC. Translating it yields CASSRTLDRGGGYTF.

The V and J genes are TRBV18 and TRBJ2-7; TRBD1 might be the D (5 bases). CDR3 length: 16 residues. V lost 5 bases and J 3 bases, leaving 20 bases between the germline ends. Germline values: CDR1 KGHSH, CDR2 LQKENI. The DNA for the CDR3 is TGTGCCAGCTCATACCAGGGTTTCTCCTCCAGCTACGAGCAGTACTTC. Translating it yields CASSYQGFSSSYEQYF.

In regard to this clone: This sample includes further DNA sequences coding for the same CDR3. The chain combines TRBV12-3 or TRBV12-4 with TRBJ1-1; D is perhaps TRBD1 (5 bases). V gave up 5 bases and J gave up 4 bases, with 8 bases separating them. The CDR3 totals 12 residues. CDR3 DNA sequence: TGTGCCAGCAGTCAGGGAGGCACTGAAGCTTTCTTT. Its translation: CASSQGGTEAFF.

J is TRBJ2-3 and V is TRBV7-2; 8 bases align to TRBD1. This CDR3 comprises 15 residues. CDR1 SGHTA and CDR2 FQGNSA come from the germline V gene. V trimming: 8 bases; J trimming: 4 bases; junction bases outside the gene matches: 11. For the CDR3, the DNA is TGTGCCAGCGCGCCTCAGGGGGCCGTCCCAGATACGCAGTATTTT. This encodes CASAPQGAVPDTQYF.

On this clone itself: A much larger clone sits a single nucleotide away, making a read error possible. This chain connects TRBV7-3 to TRBJ1-1, with 7 bases matching TRBD1. The CDR3 extends over 14 amino acids. Germline assignment: CDR1 SGHTA and CDR2 FQGTGA. Trimming cost V 2 bases and J 1 base; bases outside gene matches: 1. CDR3 in DNA: TGTGCCAGCAGCTTAGCAGGGGGGAACACTGAAGCTTTCTTT. Protein product: CASSLAGGNTEAFF.

The chain is built from TRBV30 and TRBJ1-1; D perhaps matches TRBD1 (5 bases). This CDR3 comprises 13 residues. The germline V gene encodes CDR1 GTSNPN and CDR2 SVGIG (reference sequence). Trimming stripped 5 bases from V and 2 bases from J, with 12 bases between. The CDR3 region is CAWDPGQNTEAFF. The CDR3 DNA is TGTGCCTGGGACCCCGGACAAAACACTGAAGCTTTCTTT. The full variable domain, with the rest looked up from reference TRBV30 and TRBJ1-1, is SQTIHQWPATLVQPVGSPLSLECTVEGTSNPNLYWYRQAAGRGLQLLFYSVGIGQISSEVPQNLSASRPQDRQFILSSKKLLLSDSGFYLCAWDPGQNTEAFFGQGTRLTVV.

V gene TRBV6-5 combines with J gene TRBJ1-2, with no clear D. V was shortened by 0 bases and J by 8 bases, with 10 bases between the two germline ends. The CDR3 extends over 13 amino acids. Per germline, CDR1 MNHEY and CDR2 SVGAGI. The chain's CDR3 is CASSYSRVRGYTF. The CDR3, as DNA: TGTGCCAGCAGTTACTCGAGGGTGAGAGGCTACACCTTC.